This TCR beta chain was identified in a study of cytomegalovirus exposure and HLA in healthy donors (dated by TCRdb to about 2017). At the level of the whole study: A later analysis indicated that the roughly 130 validation repertoires were generated on the platform also employed for the 720 or so repertoires of the first cohort. The study aimed to test whether cataloging public T cell receptors could reveal signatures of past pathogen exposure. Along with the roughly 710-subject first cohort, a separate validation cohort of roughly 110 different subjects was used. To predict cytomegalovirus infection status, the study combined high-throughput TCR immunosequencing, statistical association of individual TCRs with disease status, and machine learning.

Counted from cysteine to phenylalanine, this CDR3 has 16 amino acids. Only CDR3 DNA is held: 48 bases, read in frame from base 1. V is pruned by 6 bases and J by 1 base, leaving 11 bases of the junction without a gene match. Via the germline V gene, CDR1 is SNHLY and CDR2 FYNNEI. The donors belonged to the validation cohort of over a hundred subjects, which was separate from the approximately 700-subject first cohort. In regard to this clone: What antigen it recognizes has not been identified. Nothing much larger sits one base from this clone, and base qualities are not available.

Study-wide conclusions, independent of this receptor: Of the cluster scores, 94% were above 0 in a later analysis, which found that TCRs clustered in the first cohort also tended to co-occur in the 90 to 150 validation repertoires. It was suggested by the authors that the approach could potentially be generalized to other disease states and immunological phenotypes. A later analysis had no HLA typing for the validation cohort, so co-occurrence there was scored across all 130 or so repertoires. The study gave a list of under 200 TCR beta chains associated with cytomegalovirus. Most TCR sequences were seen in very few donors, while some public TCRs were found in many individuals. In vitro tests confirmed that a few of the cytomegalovirus-associated TCR beta chains recognize cytomegalovirus antigens. The classifier was reported to diagnose cytomegalovirus status with high specificity and sensitivity in both the original cohort and the validation cohort.

Libraries were prepared through the immunoSEQ multiplex PCR assay. In the paper's pipeline: To diagnose cytomegalovirus status from the catalog of TCR beta chain sequences, a statistical classification framework was built. Imported from immuneACCESS, the table was reduced by TCRdb to in-frame sequences with V and J called. These copies leave out some clones; in studies compared against another copy, an unresolved V gene accounts for under half, and the cause of the remainder is not known. That table furnishes V, J and clone size, whereas the DNA furnished D and trimming. Within this sample are roughly 250,000 clones, with 70% to 90% of them counted one time only. The ten largest clones take up about 1.2% of the sample.

The chain employs TRBV2 and TRBJ1-1, with 7 bases matching TRBD1. Sequencing was carried out using PBMCs. The receptor was isolated from a woman aged 25 to 39 in good health and CMV-seropositive. This receptor has the CDR3 CASRTPLTGPNTEAFF. The nucleotide sequence is given as TGTGCCAGCAGAACACCACTGACAGGGCCGAACACTGAAGCTTTCTTT.